This T cell receptor beta chain was recorded in a study of OX40 agonist ivuxolimab in advanced cancers. Study background: At roughly 83% male, the cohort had a mean age of around 56 years, ranging from 23 to 79. Study conclusions and caveats: Some patients without response likewise showed low normalized clonal expansion. At 0.1 to 3.0 mg/kg and by week 6, clonal expansion occurred in CD4+ and CD8+ blood T cells.

Notes on this clone: Its antigen is currently unknown.

Libraries were prepared by immunoSEQ multiplex PCR; TCRdb keeps only in-frame clonotypes and omits some of them. The profile shows tens of thousands of clones, around four fifths of them singletons. Between the trimmed V and J ends, which lost 4 bases and 3 bases, there was a span of 7 bases. The CDR3 has 13 residues. Germline V CDR1 and CDR2: SGHTA, FQGNSA. The receptor was isolated from an adult with an advanced solid tumor such as melanoma, head and neck, liver or kidney cancer. The sample was CD4+ or CD8+ T cells sorted from blood, taken in a trial of the OX40 agonist ivuxolimab. The chain joins TRBV7-2 to TRBJ1-5; unclear D gene. This CDR3 is CASSSHTNQPQHF. The CDR3 DNA sequence: TGTGCCAGCAGCTCACACACCAATCAGCCCCAGCATTTT.